This T cell receptor beta chain was identified during a study of CD8 T cells in ankylosing spondylitis. This clonotype showed up many times. Its antigen is currently unknown. CDR1 and CDR2 (germline): SEHNR, FQNEAQ (reference sequence). The CDR3 spans 11 residues. V dropped 5 bases and J dropped 9 bases, with 9 bases sitting between them. One entry per CDR3 protein results from TCRdb running MiXCR on the 5' RACE reads. The data contain 200,000 to 250,000 distinct CDR3 sequences, about 6.7% of them singletons. Findings and limits, study-wide: In peripheral blood, disease-linked CD8+ clones occurred at relatively low frequencies. Disease-linked clones reportedly showed significant enrichment in matched ankylosing spondylitis synovial fluid. Made up of under 10 highly homologous variants, a TCR beta motif appeared characteristic of ankylosing spondylitis blood.

Sequencing input: blood, either unsorted or a sorted T cell fraction (not recorded which). The TCR comes from a male donor with ankylosing spondylitis. The chain has TRBV7-9 and TRBJ2-3; D is undetermined. Here the CDR3 reads CASSPPGTQYF. CDR3 nucleotide sequence: TGTGCCAGCAGCCCCCCGGGCACGCAGTATTTT.